This T cell receptor (beta chain) was captured in a study of blood T cell repertoires in COVID-19. Looking at the study overall: The origin of the acute and convalescent COVID-19 samples was the United States, Italy and Spain.

Authors' analysis steps: Estimated nucleated cell counts came from reference gene primer amplification. The repertoire was sequenced with immunoSEQ multiplex PCR; TCRdb's copy has only in-frame clones and lacks some. D and trimming were read from the DNA, whereas the V and J calls and clone size are those reported in that table. The data contain roughly 170,000 clones, approximately 80% of them seen just once; the ten biggest clones take up approximately 7%. This CDR3 has 12 amino acids. Points on this clone: One end of the junction fails to match germline, which may point to a read error.

The receptor comes from a human donor in a cohort sampled during active COVID-19. The J gene is TRBJ1-2, the V gene TRBV12-3 or TRBV12-4, with D uncertain. Sequenced sample: peripheral blood. CDR3 protein: CASSLAVTHAIF. The CDR3 nucleotides read TGTGCCAGCAGTTTAGCGGTCACACACGCCATCTTC.